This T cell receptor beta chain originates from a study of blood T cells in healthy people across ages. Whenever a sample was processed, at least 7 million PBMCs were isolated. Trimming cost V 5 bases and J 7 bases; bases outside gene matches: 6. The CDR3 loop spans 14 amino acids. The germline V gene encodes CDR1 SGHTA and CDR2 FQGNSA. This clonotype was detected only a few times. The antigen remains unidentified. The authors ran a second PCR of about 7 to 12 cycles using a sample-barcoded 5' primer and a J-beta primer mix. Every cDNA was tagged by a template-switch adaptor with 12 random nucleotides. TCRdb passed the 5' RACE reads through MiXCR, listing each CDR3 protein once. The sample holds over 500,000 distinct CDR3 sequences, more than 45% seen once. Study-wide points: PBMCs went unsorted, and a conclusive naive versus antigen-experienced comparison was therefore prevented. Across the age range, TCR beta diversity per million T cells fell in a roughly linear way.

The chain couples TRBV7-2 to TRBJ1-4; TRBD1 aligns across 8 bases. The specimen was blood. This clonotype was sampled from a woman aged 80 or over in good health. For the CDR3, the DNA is TGTGCCAGCAGCCCCAGGGGGCGATCTGAAAAACTGTTTTTT. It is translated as CASSPRGRSEKLFF.